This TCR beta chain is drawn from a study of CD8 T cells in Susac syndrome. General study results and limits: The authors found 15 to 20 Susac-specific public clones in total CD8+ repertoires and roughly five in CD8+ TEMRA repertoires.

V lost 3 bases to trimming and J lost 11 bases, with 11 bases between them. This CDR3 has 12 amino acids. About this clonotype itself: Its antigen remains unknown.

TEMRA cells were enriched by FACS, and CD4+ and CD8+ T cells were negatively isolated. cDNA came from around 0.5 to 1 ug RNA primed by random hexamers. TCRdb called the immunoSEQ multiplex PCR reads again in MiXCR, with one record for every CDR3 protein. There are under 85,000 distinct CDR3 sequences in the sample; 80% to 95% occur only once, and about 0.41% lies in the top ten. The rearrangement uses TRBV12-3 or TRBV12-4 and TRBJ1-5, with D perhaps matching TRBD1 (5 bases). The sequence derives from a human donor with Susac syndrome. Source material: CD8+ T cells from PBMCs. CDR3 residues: CASSLGRRAQHF. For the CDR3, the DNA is TGTGCCAGCAGTTTGGGACGCCGGGCCCAGCATTTT.